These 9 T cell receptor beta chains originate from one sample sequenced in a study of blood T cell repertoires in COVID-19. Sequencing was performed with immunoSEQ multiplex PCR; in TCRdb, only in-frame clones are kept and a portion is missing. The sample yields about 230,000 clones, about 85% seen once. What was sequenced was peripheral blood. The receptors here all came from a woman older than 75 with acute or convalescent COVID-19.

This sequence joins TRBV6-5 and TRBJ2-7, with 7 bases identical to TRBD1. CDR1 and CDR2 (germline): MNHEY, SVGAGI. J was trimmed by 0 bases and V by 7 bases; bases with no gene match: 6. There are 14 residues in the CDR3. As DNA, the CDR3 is TGTGCCAGCATGATCGACAGGGACTCCTACGAGCAGTACTTC. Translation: CASMIDRDSYEQYF.

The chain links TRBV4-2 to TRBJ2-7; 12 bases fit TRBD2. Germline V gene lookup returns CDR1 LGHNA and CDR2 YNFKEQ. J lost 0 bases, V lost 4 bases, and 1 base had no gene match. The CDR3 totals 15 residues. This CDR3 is CASSRLAGDSYEQYF. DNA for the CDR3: TGTGCCAGCAGCCGACTAGCGGGGGACTCCTACGAGCAGTACTTC.

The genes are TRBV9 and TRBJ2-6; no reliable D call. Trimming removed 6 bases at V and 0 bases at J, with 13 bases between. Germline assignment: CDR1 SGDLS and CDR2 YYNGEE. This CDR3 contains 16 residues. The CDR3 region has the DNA TGTGCCAGCACTCTACAGAGCTTCTCTGGGGCCAACGTCCTGACTTTC. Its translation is CASTLQSFSGANVLTF.

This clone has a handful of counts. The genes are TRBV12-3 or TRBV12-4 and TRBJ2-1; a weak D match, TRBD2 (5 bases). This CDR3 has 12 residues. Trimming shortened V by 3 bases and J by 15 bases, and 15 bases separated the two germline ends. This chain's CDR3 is CASSLFMRDWFF. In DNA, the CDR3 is TGTGCCAGCAGTTTGTTTATGAGGGATTGGTTCTTC.

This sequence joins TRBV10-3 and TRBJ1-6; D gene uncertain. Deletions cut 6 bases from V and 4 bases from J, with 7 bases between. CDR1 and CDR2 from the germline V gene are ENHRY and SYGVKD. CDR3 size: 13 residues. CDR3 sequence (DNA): TGTGCCATCAGCCGGGAGTATAATTCACCCCTCCACTTT. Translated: CAISREYNSPLHF.

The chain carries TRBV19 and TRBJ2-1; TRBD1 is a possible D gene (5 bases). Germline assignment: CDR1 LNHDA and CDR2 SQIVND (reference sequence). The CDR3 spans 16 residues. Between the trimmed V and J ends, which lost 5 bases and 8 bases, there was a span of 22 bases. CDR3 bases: TGTGCCAGTAGTTCACCAAAACAGGCGGTGGTGGATGAGCAGTTCTTC. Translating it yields CASSSPKQAVVDEQFF.

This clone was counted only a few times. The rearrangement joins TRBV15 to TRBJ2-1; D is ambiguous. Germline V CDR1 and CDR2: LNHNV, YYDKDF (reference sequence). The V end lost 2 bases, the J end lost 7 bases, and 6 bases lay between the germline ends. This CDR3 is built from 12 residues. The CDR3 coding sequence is TGTGCCACCAGCAGATCCCTGAATGAGCAGTTCTTC. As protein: CATSRSLNEQFF.

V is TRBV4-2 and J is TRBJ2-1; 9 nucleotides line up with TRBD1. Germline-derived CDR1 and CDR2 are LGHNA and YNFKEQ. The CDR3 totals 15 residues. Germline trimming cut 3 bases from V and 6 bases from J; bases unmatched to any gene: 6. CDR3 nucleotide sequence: TGTGCCAGCAGCCAGACCGGGACAGGGCGCAATGAGCAGTTCTTC. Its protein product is CASSQTGTGRNEQFF.

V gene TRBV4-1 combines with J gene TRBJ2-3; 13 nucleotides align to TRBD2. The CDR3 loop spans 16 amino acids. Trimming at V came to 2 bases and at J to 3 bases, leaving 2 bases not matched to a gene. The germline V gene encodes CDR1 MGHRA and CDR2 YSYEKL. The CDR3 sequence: CASSQSGLAGTDTQYF. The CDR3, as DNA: TGCGCCAGCAGCCAATCGGGACTAGCGGGAACAGATACGCAGTATTTT.